This entry lists 31 T cell receptor beta chains sequenced from one sample in a study of blood T cell repertoires in COVID-19. Measured with immunoSEQ multiplex PCR; TCRdb has only the in-frame clones, and not every one. The sample consists of 210,000 or so clones, 70% to 90% of them appearing once. The sequenced material came from peripheral blood. These receptors were taken from a woman between 40 and 55 years old who had recovered from COVID-19.

The CDR3 here is CASSFDPGQGYEQYF. The CDR3 DNA follows: TGTGCCAGCAGTTTCGATCCGGGACAGGGCTACGAGCAGTACTTC. The rearrangement links TRBV28 to TRBJ2-7; 9 nucleotides agree with TRBD1. The CDR3 is 15 residues long. Germline CDR1 and CDR2: MDHEN and SYDVKM. Trimming took 3 bases from V and 3 from J; bases not matched to a gene: 6.

This clone was detected only once. CDR3 loop: CASSPQTGGNTEAFF. CDR3 in DNA: TGCGCCAGCAGCCCTCAGACAGGGGGGAACACTGAAGCTTTCTTT. The chain is built from TRBV5-1 and TRBJ1-1; 9 bases fit TRBD1. Trimming removed 4 bases from V and 1 base from J; junction bases left unmatched: 5. The CDR3 has 15 amino acids. Per germline, CDR1 SGHRS and CDR2 YFSETQ. The full variable domain, its missing parts supplied by reference TRBV5-1 and TRBJ1-1, is KAGVTQTPRYLIKTRGQQVTLSCSPISGHRSVSWYQQTPGQGLQFLFEYFSETQRNKGNFPGRFSGRQFSNSRSEMNVSTLELGDSALYLCASSPQTGGNTEAFFGQGTRLTVV.

This clone was observed once. V and J are TRBV11-2 and TRBJ2-2; 11 bases align to TRBD2. CDR3 length equals 17 residues. J gave up 6 bases and V 4 bases, and 10 bases lay outside the gene matches. From germline, CDR1 is SGHAT and CDR2 FQNNGV. This chain's CDR3 is CASSSLAGGIGAGELFF. CDR3 nucleotide sequence: TGTGCCAGCAGCTCCCTAGCGGGAGGAATAGGCGCCGGGGAGCTGTTTTTT.

The gene calls are TRBV5-8 and TRBJ1-1; D not resolved. V was trimmed by 4 bases and J by 4 bases, leaving 14 bases between them. Germline V gene sequence: CDR1 SGHTS, CDR2 YDEGEE. The CDR3 has 14 amino acids. The CDR3 sequence: CASSVTLSSTEAFF. As DNA, the CDR3 is TGTGCCAGCAGCGTAACTTTAAGTAGCACTGAAGCTTTCTTT.

This clone was found a few times. J is TRBJ2-1 and V is TRBV6-2 or TRBV6-3; 11 nucleotides agree with TRBD2. Per the germline V gene, CDR1 is MNHEY and CDR2 is SVGEGT. Trimming removed 5 bases from V and 7 bases from J; junction bases left unmatched: 10. This CDR3 spans 16 amino acids. CDR3 DNA sequence: TGTGCCAGCAGTAGAAATAGCGGGAGGGCCGTTAATGAGCAGTTCTTC. This codes for CASSRNSGRAVNEQFF.

J is TRBJ2-1 and V is TRBV28; D remains unclear. V lost 2 bases and J lost 7, with 18 bases in between. Per the germline V gene, CDR1 is MDHEN and CDR2 is SYDVKM. The CDR3 has 16 amino acids. The CDR3 spells CASSLITTSSSNEQFF. Here the CDR3 DNA reads TGTGCCAGCAGTTTAATCACTACCTCTTCGTCAAATGAGCAGTTCTTC. Variable domain in full (rest from reference TRBV28 and TRBJ2-1): DVKVTQSSRYLVKRTGEKVFLECVQDMDHENMFWYRQDPGLGLRLIYFSYDVKMKEKGDIPEGYSVSREKKERFSLILESASTNQTSMYLCASSLITTSSSNEQFFGPGTRLTVL.

The chain combines TRBV6-6 with TRBJ1-2; 12 positions agree with TRBD1. CDR1 is MNHNY and CDR2 is SVGAGI in the germline V gene (reference sequence). With V trimmed by 5 bases and J by 1 base, 11 bases remained unmatched. CDR3 size: 18 residues. The CDR3 DNA follows: TGTGCCAGCAGTCCTACGGGACAGGGGGCCGACGGTAACTATGGCTACACCTTC. It specifies CASSPTGQGADGNYGYTF.

This clone was detected only once. The chain recombines TRBV3-1 (or the pseudogene TRBV3-2) with TRBJ1-3, with TRBD1 matching over 10 bases. This CDR3 is built from 14 residues. CDR1 is LGHDT, CDR2 YNNKEL, per germline (reference sequence). V lost 4 bases, J lost 8 bases, and 5 bases stayed unmatched. The CDR3 bases are TGTGCCAGCAGCCCGACAGGGGGCGCGGACACCATATATTTT. Its translation is CASSPTGGADTIYF.

The gene calls are TRBV29-1 and TRBJ2-1, with 8 bases fitting TRBD1. Trimming at V came to 8 bases and at J to 6 bases, leaving 15 bases not matched to a gene. The germline gives CDR1 SQVTM, CDR2 ANQGSEA. The CDR3 has 15 amino acids. This chain's CDR3 is CSSRTGWGEVNEQFF. As DNA, the CDR3 is TGCAGCTCCCGGACAGGGTGGGGTGAGGTCAATGAGCAGTTCTTC.

The chain combines TRBV28 with TRBJ2-7; tentatively, D is TRBD1 (6 bases). The V end was cut by 5 bases, the J end by 7 bases, with 18 bases between. The CDR3 is made up of 14 amino acids. CDR1 MDHEN and CDR2 SYDVKM come from the germline V gene. The CDR3 DNA reads as TGTGCCAGCAGTAGCCGACAGGAACTACGGGAGCAGTACTTC. Translating gives CASSSRQELREQYF.

This clone showed up just once. The J gene is TRBJ1-2, the V gene TRBV5-6, with no clear D. Germline CDR1 reads SGHDT; CDR2 reads YYEEEE. V dropped 1 base and J dropped 3 bases, with 10 bases sitting between them. This CDR3 contains 14 residues. The CDR3 is CASSLLGEDYGYTF. CDR3 DNA sequence: TGTGCCAGCAGCTTGTTGGGAGAGGACTATGGCTACACCTTC.

The chain recombines TRBV18 with TRBJ1-1; D is undetermined. Deletions cut 3 bases from V and 6 bases from J, with 11 bases between. The CDR3 consists of 13 residues. Germline V gene data show CDR1 as KGHSH and CDR2 as LQKENI. The CDR3: CASSPPGLPEAFF. The CDR3 nucleotides are TGTGCCAGCTCACCGCCGGGATTACCTGAAGCTTTCTTT.

This chain links TRBV5-1 with TRBJ2-7; possible D gene TRBD2, 6 bases. CDR1 and CDR2 from the germline V gene are SGHRS and YFSETQ. Trimming removed 1 base from V and 7 bases from J, with 18 bases in between. This CDR3 region has 15 residues. CDR3 sequence: CASSLRGLTVGEQYF. In DNA form, the CDR3 reads TGCGCCAGCAGCTTGCGCGGACTAACGGTGGGTGAGCAGTACTTC.

This clone was counted once. CDR3 nucleotide sequence: TGTGCCAGCAGCAACAGCGGGAGTCGTGAGACCCAGTACTTC. Translation: CASSNSGSRETQYF. The gene calls are TRBV7-2 and TRBJ2-5; 8 bases are shared with TRBD2. The length of the CDR3 is 14 residues. The ends lost 5 bases at V and 5 bases at J; junction bases unmatched: 7. The V gene's germline CDR1 is SGHTA and CDR2 FQGNSA.

The chain has TRBV5-5 and TRBJ2-1; D gene ambiguous. V dropped 0 bases and J dropped 8 bases, with 12 bases sitting between them. The CDR3 has 14 amino acids. Germline-derived CDR1 and CDR2 are SGHKS and YYEKEE (reference sequence). CDR3: CASSLVAYLDEQFF. CDR3 DNA: TGTGCCAGCAGCTTGGTTGCCTATCTGGATGAGCAGTTCTTC.

This rearrangement joins TRBV6-5 to TRBJ2-7, with D possibly being TRBD1 (5 bases). The germline CDR1 and CDR2 sequences are MNHEY and SVGAGI. The V gene lost 2 bases and the J gene lost 5 bases, with 19 bases spanning the gap. There are 16 residues in the CDR3. This CDR3 is CASSYRWTKISDEQYF. The CDR3 nucleotides are TGTGCCAGCAGTTACCGGTGGACAAAAATCTCGGACGAGCAGTACTTC.

Only one count was recorded for this clone. This CDR3 reads CASSESTGRSQPQHF. The CDR3, as DNA: TGTGCCAGCAGTGAATCGACAGGGAGGTCTCAGCCCCAGCATTTT. The rearrangement uses TRBV25-1 and TRBJ1-5; 7 bases are shared with TRBD1. This CDR3 region has 15 residues. V shed 1 base, J shed 6 bases, and the junction held 6 bases outside the gene matches. CDR1 is MGHDK and CDR2 is SYGVNS in the germline V gene.

The V gene is TRBV6-6, the J gene TRBJ2-7; 12 bases are shared with TRBD2. The V segment lost 6 bases and the J segment 3 bases; nucleotides outside the gene matches: 33. The germline V gene encodes CDR1 MNHNY and CDR2 SVGAGI (reference sequence). This CDR3 has 24 amino acids. CDR3 in DNA: TGTGCCAGCAGCTTCTCGACAGGGGGAGAGCTTGACACTAGCGGGAGGACCCTTGACTACGAGCAGTACTTC. Protein product: CASSFSTGGELDTSGRTLDYEQYF.

The chain uses TRBV6-2 or TRBV6-3 and TRBJ2-1; 8 bases are a match to TRBD1. With 6 bases clipped from V and 5 bases from J, the junction kept 9 bases outside the gene matches. The V gene's germline CDR1 is MNHEY and CDR2 SVGEGT. The CDR3 consists of 15 residues. The CDR3 loop reads CASSRLQGEHNEQFF. The CDR3, as DNA: TGTGCCAGCAGCCGCTTACAGGGGGAGCACAATGAGCAGTTCTTC.

V and J are TRBV7-2 and TRBJ1-1, with 7 bases fitting TRBD1. Per germline, CDR1 SGHTA and CDR2 FQGNSA. CDR3 length equals 16 residues. The J segment lost 0 bases and the V segment lost 5 bases, leaving 9 bases of the junction unmatched. The CDR3 nucleotides are TGTGCCAGCAGCGCGGGCGGGACAGTCATGAACACTGAAGCTTTCTTT. Protein product: CASSAGGTVMNTEAFF.

The chain couples TRBV5-1 to TRBJ2-5; 7 bases are a match to TRBD2. Germline CDR1 is SGHRS and CDR2 is YFSETQ. CDR3 length: 16 residues. Losses at the gene ends were 5 bases for V and 7 bases for J; bases not matched to a gene: 17. In DNA, the CDR3 is TGCGCCAGCAGGGCTTTTGGCGGGAGTTTCGACGGGACCCAGTACTTC. Encoded protein: CASRAFGGSFDGTQYF.

The chain joins TRBV24-1 to TRBJ1-5; D ambiguous. This CDR3 is built from 12 residues. Germline V gene sequence: CDR1 KGHDR, CDR2 SFDVKD. The germline V and J ends were trimmed by 5 bases and 6 bases, with 7 bases remaining between them. CDR3 sequence: CATSGRGQPQHF. The CDR3 DNA follows: TGTGCCACCAGTGGACGGGGTCAGCCCCAGCATTTT.

To note about this clone: Other DNA variants within this sample encode the same CDR3. The rearrangement links TRBV19 to TRBJ2-3, with 9 bases identical to TRBD2. The CDR3 has 15 amino acids. CDR1 and CDR2 (germline): LNHDA, SQIVND (reference sequence). V trimming: 3 bases; J trimming: 1 base; junction bases outside the gene matches: 2. DNA for the CDR3: TGTGCCAGTAGTATTGTAGCGGGAGGCACAGATACGCAGTATTTT. Encoded protein: CASSIVAGGTDTQYF.

This clone appeared a single time. The gene calls are TRBV9 and TRBJ1-1; TRBD1 matches at 7 bases. The CDR3 length is 11 residues. J was trimmed by 8 bases and V by 3 bases; bases with no gene match: 1. Germline CDR1 and CDR2: SGDLS and YYNGEE. The CDR3 reads CASSGGQEAFF. CDR3 nucleotide sequence: TGTGCCAGCAGCGGGGGACAGGAAGCTTTCTTT.

V gene TRBV4-3 combines with J gene TRBJ2-7; D is perhaps TRBD2 (5 bases). This CDR3 has 14 residues. The V end lost 0 bases, the J end lost 2 bases, and 8 bases lay between the germline ends. Germline V gene sequence: CDR1 LGHNA, CDR2 YSLEER. As DNA, the CDR3 is TGCGCCAGCAGCCAAGATACGGGGACCTACGAGCAGTACTTC. Encoded protein: CASSQDTGTYEQYF.

The V call is TRBV15, the J call TRBJ2-3; 11 nucleotides agree with TRBD2. The CDR3 totals 15 residues. CDR1 LNHNV and CDR2 YYDKDF come from the germline V gene (reference sequence). V was clipped by 5 bases and J by 2 bases; unmatched bases: 3. For the CDR3, the DNA is TGTGCCACCAGCCCGACTAGCGGGGCCACAGATACGCAGTATTTT. Amino acids: CATSPTSGATDTQYF.

The chain recombines TRBV27 with TRBJ2-4; tentative D call: TRBD2 (5 bases). CDR3 length equals 15 residues. Trimming took off 5 bases at V and 1 base at J, with 12 bases between the two ends. The germline gives CDR1 MNHEY, CDR2 SMNVEV (reference sequence). CDR3 sequence (DNA): TGTGCCAGCAGTCCAGAAACTAGGGCCAAAAACATTCAGTACTTC. It specifies CASSPETRAKNIQYF.

This rearrangement joins TRBV27 to TRBJ2-3; D may be TRBD1 (5 bases). Germline CDR1 reads MNHEY; CDR2 reads SMNVEV (reference sequence). The CDR3 is 16 amino acids. With 6 bases removed from V and 0 bases from J, the gap between germline ends came to 16 bases. CDR3 DNA sequence: TGTGCCAGCAGCCCACAGGTAGCATCTAGCACAGATACGCAGTATTTT. Translating it yields CASSPQVASSTDTQYF.

The chain couples TRBV19 to TRBJ2-7; 12 positions match TRBD2. The CDR3 extends over 18 amino acids. Trimming cost V 4 bases and J 5 bases; bases outside gene matches: 15. CDR1 is LNHDA, CDR2 SQIVND, per germline (reference sequence). The CDR3 protein is CASSKETSGSAAADEQYF. The CDR3 DNA reads as TGTGCCAGTAGTAAGGAGACTAGCGGGAGTGCCGCTGCGGACGAGCAGTACTTC. The variable domain in full, with the rest retrieved from reference TRBV19 and TRBJ2-7, is DGGITQSPKYLFRKEGQNVTLSCEQNLNHDAMYWYRQDPGQGLRLIYYSQIVNDFQKGDIAEGYSVSREKKESFPLTVTSAQKNPTAFYLCASSKETSGSAAADEQYFGPGTRLTVT.

The gene calls are TRBV29-1 and TRBJ2-1; 8 nucleotides agree with TRBD1. Germline values: CDR1 SQVTM, CDR2 ANQGSEA. CDR3 length: 14 residues. The trim removed 4 bases at V and 7 bases at J, leaving 9 bases unmatched. CDR3 region: CSVVRAGGINEQFF. Written as DNA, the CDR3 is TGCAGCGTTGTTAGAGCAGGGGGCATAAATGAGCAGTTCTTC.

The V and J genes are TRBV6-1 and TRBJ1-1; D is ambiguous. The germline V gene has CDR1 MNHNS and CDR2 SASEGT. The CDR3 is 15 residues long. Trimming left V 3 bases short and J 1 base short, with 12 bases between. This CDR3 reads CASSDLGTQNTEAFF. The DNA for the CDR3 is TGTGCCAGCAGTGATCTTGGTACTCAGAACACTGAAGCTTTCTTT.